What follows is one T cell receptor beta chain and its context. Antigen specificity is unknown. The CDR3 extends over 13 amino acids. V was cut by 1 base and J by 6 bases, with 10 bases left in between. CDR1 and CDR2 from the germline V gene are LGHNA and YSLEER. The data stem from a study of Ad26.COV2.S vaccination and SARS-CoV-2 variants. Study context: Intramuscular Ad26.COV2.S at 5x10^10 or 1x10^11 viral particles.

Assay used: immunoSEQ multiplex PCR; TCRdb lists only in-frame clones, some missing. The data contain some 640,000 clones, about 89% of them singletons. Findings of the study overall: Substantial response breadth was reportedly seen for spike-specific CD8+ and CD4+ T cells after vaccination.

Documented treatment: 15 to 20 received Ad26.COV2.S at low or high dose, single or two shots; five or six received placebo; per-sample allocation not given. Day 63 after the first vaccine or placebo injection was the time point for sampling. The chain carries TRBV4-3 and TRBJ2-7; D remains ambiguous. The clonotype originates from a person between 18 and 65 years old who received the Ad26.COV2.S COVID-19 vaccine or a placebo. Source: peripheral blood, taken in a trial of Ad26.COV2.S vaccine versus placebo. The CDR3 region has the DNA TGCGCCAGCAGCCAAGCCCGCGATTCCGAGCAGTACTTC. Translating gives CASSQARDSEQYF.